A single sample is the source of the 3 T cell receptor beta chains below, sequenced in a study of T cell repertoires in ileal Crohn's disease (dated by TCRdb to between 2017 and 2020). Library generation was performed with the immunoSEQ multiplex PCR assay. This is the immuneACCESS table as TCRdb keeps it, with only in-frame sequences that have V and J called. A part of the clones is gone; compared with another copy, unresolved V genes explain less than half, and the rest is unexplained. Across this sample there are more than 5,500 clones, with almost 85% seen only once. About an eighth of the sample comes from the top ten. The sample taken for sequencing was ileal tissue. These receptors all stem from an adult with Crohn's disease.

The chain links TRBV5-1 to TRBJ2-7; weak D call: TRBD1 (5 bases). V lost 5 bases, J lost 5 bases, and 20 bases lay in between. The germline V gene has CDR1 SGHRS and CDR2 YFSETQ. The CDR3 has 15 residues. The DNA for the CDR3 is TGCGCCAGCAGTGAGCTTATGGGCAGGGTTAACGAGCAGTACTTC. Its protein is CASSELMGRVNEQYF. Filled out from reference TRBV5-1 and TRBJ2-7, the complete variable domain reads KAGVTQTPRYLIKTRGQQVTLSCSPISGHRSVSWYQQTPGQGLQFLFEYFSETQRNKGNFPGRFSGRQFSNSRSEMNVSTLELGDSALYLCASSELMGRVNEQYFGPGTRLTVT.

This clone was detected a few times. The chain uses TRBV28 and TRBJ1-5; 9 bases are shared with TRBD1. Germline loops: CDR1 MDHEN, CDR2 SYDVKM. V trimming: 9 bases; J trimming: 7 bases; junction bases outside the gene matches: 7. The CDR3 is 13 residues long. The CDR3 coding sequence is TGTGCCAGTCTAACAGGGGGCCGGCAGCCCCAGCATTTT. Amino acids: CASLTGGRQPQHF.

The chain is built from TRBV30 and TRBJ1-1, with a possible D match to TRBD1 (6 bases). Looked up from germline, CDR1 is GTSNPN and CDR2 is SVGIG (reference sequence). The CDR3 extends over 13 amino acids. V was clipped by 0 bases and J by 5 bases, with 10 bases between them. The CDR3 sequence is CAWSVIGGTEAFF. CDR3 nucleotides: TGTGCCTGGAGTGTAATAGGGGGAACTGAAGCTTTCTTT.